This T cell receptor beta chain was sequenced for a study of cytotoxic CD8 clonotypes in ibrutinib-treated CLL. This table comes from immunoSEQ multiplex PCR, and its TCRdb copy is limited to in-frame clones, with some not included. Of about 300,000 clones listed, 70% to 80% are singletons. J lost 2 bases, V lost 5 bases, and 8 bases had no gene match. The CDR3 spans 15 residues. Looked up from germline, CDR1 is SGHDT and CDR2 is YYEEEE. The sequencing here drew on PBMCs, taken at disease progression, from a patient treated with ibrutinib. The rearrangement uses TRBV5-6 and TRBJ2-7; TRBD2 matches at 9 bases. The clonotype comes from a human donor with chronic lymphocytic leukemia. CDR3 sequence: CASRVAGGTTYEQYF. CDR3 nucleotide sequence: TGTGCCAGCAGGGTGGCGGGGGGGACCACCTACGAGCAGTACTTC.